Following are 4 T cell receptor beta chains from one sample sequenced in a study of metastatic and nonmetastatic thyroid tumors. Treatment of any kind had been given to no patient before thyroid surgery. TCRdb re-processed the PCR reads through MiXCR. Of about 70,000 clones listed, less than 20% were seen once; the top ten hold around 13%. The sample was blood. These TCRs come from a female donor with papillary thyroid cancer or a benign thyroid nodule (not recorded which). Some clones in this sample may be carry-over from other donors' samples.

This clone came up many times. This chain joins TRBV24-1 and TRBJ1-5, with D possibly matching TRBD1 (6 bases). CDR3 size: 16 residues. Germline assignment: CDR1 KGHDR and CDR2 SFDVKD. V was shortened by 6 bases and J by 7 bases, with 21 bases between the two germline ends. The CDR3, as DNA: TGTGCCACCAGTCCGGCGACGGGGGGCCCGAGGCAGCCCCAGCATTTT. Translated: CATSPATGGPRQPQHF.

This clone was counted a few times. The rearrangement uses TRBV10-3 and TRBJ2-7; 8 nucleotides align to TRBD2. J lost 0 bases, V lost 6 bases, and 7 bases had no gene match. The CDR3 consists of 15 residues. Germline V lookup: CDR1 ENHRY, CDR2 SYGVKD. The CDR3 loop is CAISLREGSSYEQYF. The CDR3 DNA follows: TGTGCCATCAGCCTCCGGGAGGGGAGCTCCTACGAGCAGTACTTC.

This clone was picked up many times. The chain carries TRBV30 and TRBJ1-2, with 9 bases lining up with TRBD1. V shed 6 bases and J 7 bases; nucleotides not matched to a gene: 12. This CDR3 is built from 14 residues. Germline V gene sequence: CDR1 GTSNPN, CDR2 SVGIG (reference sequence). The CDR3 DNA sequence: TGTGCCTGCCAAGAGGGGGGACAGGGCGCTGGCTACACCTTC. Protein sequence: CACQEGGQGAGYTF.

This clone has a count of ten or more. The CDR3, as DNA: TGTGCCAGTACCTTGACCTGGGGGGGGGAGCTGTTTTTT. Protein sequence: CASTLTWGGELFF. This chain joins TRBV19 and TRBJ2-2; perhaps D is TRBD1 or TRBD2 (5 bases each). The CDR3 covers 13 residues. V lost 7 bases and J 8 bases, leaving 14 bases between the germline ends. Looked up from germline, CDR1 is LNHDA and CDR2 is SQIVND (reference sequence).